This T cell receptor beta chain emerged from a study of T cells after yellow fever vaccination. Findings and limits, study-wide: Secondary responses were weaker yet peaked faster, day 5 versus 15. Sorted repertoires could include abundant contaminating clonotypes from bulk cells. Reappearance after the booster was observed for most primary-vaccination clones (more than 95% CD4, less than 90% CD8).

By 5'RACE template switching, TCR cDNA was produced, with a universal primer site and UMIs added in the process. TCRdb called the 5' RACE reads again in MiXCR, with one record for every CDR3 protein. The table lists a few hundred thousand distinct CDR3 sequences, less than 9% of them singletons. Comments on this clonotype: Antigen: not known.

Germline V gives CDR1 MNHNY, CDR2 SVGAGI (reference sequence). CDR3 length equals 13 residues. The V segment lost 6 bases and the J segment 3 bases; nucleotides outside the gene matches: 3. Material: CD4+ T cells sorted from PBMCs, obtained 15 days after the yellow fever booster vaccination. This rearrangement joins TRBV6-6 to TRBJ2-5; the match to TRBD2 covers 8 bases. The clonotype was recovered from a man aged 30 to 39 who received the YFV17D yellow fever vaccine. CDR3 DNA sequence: TGTGCCAGCAGAACTAGCGGTAAAGAGACCCAGTACTTC. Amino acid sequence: CASRTSGKETQYF.